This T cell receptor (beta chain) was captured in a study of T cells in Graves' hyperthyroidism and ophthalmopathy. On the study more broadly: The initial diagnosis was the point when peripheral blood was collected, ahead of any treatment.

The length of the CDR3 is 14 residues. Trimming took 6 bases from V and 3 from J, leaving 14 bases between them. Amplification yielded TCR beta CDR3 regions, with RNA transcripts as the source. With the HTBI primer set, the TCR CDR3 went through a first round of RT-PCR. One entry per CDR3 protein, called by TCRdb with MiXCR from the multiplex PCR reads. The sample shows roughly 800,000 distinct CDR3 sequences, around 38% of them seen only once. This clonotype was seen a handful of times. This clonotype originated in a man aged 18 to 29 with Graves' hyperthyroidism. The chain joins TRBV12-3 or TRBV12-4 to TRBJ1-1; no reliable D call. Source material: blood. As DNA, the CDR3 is TGTGCCAGCAGGAACCAAGACGAGTACACTGAAGCTTTCTTT. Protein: CASRNQDEYTEAFF.